This entry describes one T cell receptor beta chain. Its antigen remains unidentified. Germline V CDR1 and CDR2: KGHSH, LQKENI. The CDR3 is made up of 16 amino acids. Trimming stripped 1 base from V and 0 bases from J, with 13 bases between. The data belong to a study of blood T cells in healthy people across ages. Notes on the study in general: PBMCs went unsorted, and a conclusive naive versus antigen-experienced comparison was therefore prevented.

Using a J-beta primer mix together with a sample-barcoded 5' primer, a second PCR was run for roughly 7 to 11 cycles. Every sample gave at least 2.5 million paired-end reads containing CDR3. MiXCR, run by TCRdb on the 5' RACE reads, gives a single entry per CDR3 protein. Among about 1 million distinct CDR3 sequences listed, around 43% were seen once. Sequencing was performed on blood. The clonotype originates from a woman aged 55-69 years in good health. The chain links TRBV18 to TRBJ2-7; D gene uncertain. The CDR3 loop is CASSPLTGRSSYEQYF. Here the CDR3 DNA reads TGTGCCAGCTCACCACTGACCGGAAGGAGCTCCTACGAGCAGTACTTC.